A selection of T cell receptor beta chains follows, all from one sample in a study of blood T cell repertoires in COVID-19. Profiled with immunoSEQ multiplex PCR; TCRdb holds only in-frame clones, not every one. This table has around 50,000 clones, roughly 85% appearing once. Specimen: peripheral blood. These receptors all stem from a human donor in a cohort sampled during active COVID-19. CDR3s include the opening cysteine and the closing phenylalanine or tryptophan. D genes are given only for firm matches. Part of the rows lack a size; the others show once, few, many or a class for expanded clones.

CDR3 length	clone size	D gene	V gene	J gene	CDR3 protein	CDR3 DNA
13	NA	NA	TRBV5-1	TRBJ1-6	CASGEILSSPLHF	TGCGCCAGCGGGGAGATTCTAAGTTCACCCCTCCACTTT
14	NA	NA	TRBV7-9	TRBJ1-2	CASSFRQALGGYTF	TGTGCCAGCAGCTTTCGGCAGGCTCTGGGTGGCTACACCTTC
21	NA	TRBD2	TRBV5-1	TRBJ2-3	CASSLEGPTLGLAGGTDTQYF	TGCGCCAGCAGCTTGGAAGGTCCTACTCTAGGACTAGCGGGGGGCACAGATACGCAGTATTTT
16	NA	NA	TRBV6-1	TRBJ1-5	CASSEGSVWSGQPQHF	TGTGCCAGCAGTGAAGGTAGCGTTTGGAGTGGTCAGCCCCAGCATTTT
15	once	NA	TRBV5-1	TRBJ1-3	CASSITGDSGNTIYF	TGCGCCAGCAGCATTACAGGCGACTCTGGAAACACCATATATTTT
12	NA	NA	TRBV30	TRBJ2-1	CAWSVLTGWQFF	TGTGCCTGGAGTGTACTGACAGGATGGCAGTTCTTC
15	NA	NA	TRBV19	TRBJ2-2	CASSQSGYYTGELFF	TGTGCCAGTAGTCAGAGCGGGTATTACACCGGGGAGCTGTTTTTT
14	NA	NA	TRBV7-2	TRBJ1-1	CASSPGVWNTEAFF	TGTGCCAGCAGTCCAGGGGTGTGGAACACTGAAGCTTTCTTT
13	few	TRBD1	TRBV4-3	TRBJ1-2	CASSVGTGAGYTF	TGCGCCAGCAGCGTCGGGACAGGGGCTGGCTACACCTTC
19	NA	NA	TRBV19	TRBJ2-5	CASSPLTITNYPGQETQYF	TGTGCCAGTAGCCCTCTCACTATCACCAACTACCCGGGCCAAGAGACCCAGTACTTC
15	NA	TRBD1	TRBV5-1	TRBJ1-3	CASRRDRGLGNTIYF	TGCGCCAGCAGGCGGGACAGGGGGCTAGGAAACACCATATATTTT
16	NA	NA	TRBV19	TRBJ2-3	CASSTRDYQFTDTQYF	TGTGCCAGTAGCACCCGCGACTACCAATTCACAGATACGCAGTATTTT
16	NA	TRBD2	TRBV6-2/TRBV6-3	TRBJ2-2	CASSHISGAITGELFF	TGTGCCAGCAGTCATATTAGCGGGGCGATCACCGGGGAGCTGTTTTTT
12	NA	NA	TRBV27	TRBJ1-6	CASSPQREPLHF	TGTGCCAGCAGTCCCCAGAGGGAACCCCTCCACTTT